Listed below are T cell receptor beta chains from one sample, sequenced in a study of identifying expanded T cells in peripheral blood. Assay: immunoSEQ multiplex PCR; the TCRdb copy retains only in-frame clones and omits some. The sample has about 100,000 clones, over 75% seen once; the top ten hold approximately 6%. Sequenced sample: blood. These receptors all stem from a person aged 18 to 69 in good health. Each CDR3 is given with its conserved first and last residue. A D gene is named only where the DNA matches it firmly. Expanded clones are given a class, and other clones once, few, many or no size at all.

D	V	J	size	DNA	CDR3
-	TRBV19	TRBJ1-1	-	TGTGCCAGTAGTCACGGTATGAACACTGAAGCTTTCTTT	CASSHGMNTEAFF
-	TRBV20-1	TRBJ2-7	-	TGCAGTGCTGGGGACTACGAGCAGTACTTC	CSAGDYEQYF
-	TRBV4-2	TRBJ1-3	-	TGTGCCAGCAGCCAAGATCTGGCCAAGGCTTCTGGAAACACCATATATTTT	CASSQDLAKASGNTIYF
-	TRBV15	TRBJ1-2	once	TGTGCCACCAGCAGAGATATGCAGCAGAACTATGGCTACACCTTC	CATSRDMQQNYGYTF
-	TRBV7-3	TRBJ2-1	-	TGTGCCAGCAGCTTGGACTCAAGCTCCTACAATGAGCAGTTCTTC	CASSLDSSSYNEQFF
-	TRBV6-6	TRBJ1-5	-	TGTGCCAGCAGTTACTACGGCCAGGAGCAGCCCCAGCATTTT	CASSYYGQEQPQHF
-	TRBV19	TRBJ2-7	-	TGTGCCAGTAGGAGACCGGGGGAACACGAGCAGTACTTC	CASRRPGEHEQYF
-	TRBV4-3	TRBJ1-1	once	TGCGCCAGCAGCCAAGACCCCGGGAGTGTGACCCTGGGCACTGAAGCTTTCTTT	CASSQDPGSVTLGTEAFF
-	TRBV6-1	TRBJ1-1	-	TGTGCCAGCAGTGAACCCCAGCAGGGAATCACTGAAGCTTTCTTT	CASSEPQQGITEAFF
-	TRBV11-2	TRBJ1-5	-	TGTGCCAGCAGCCCCAGAGGGAATCAGCCCCAGCATTTT	CASSPRGNQPQHF
-	TRBV2	TRBJ2-7	-	TGTGCCAGCAGTGAATCCCGTGGCTTGGGCTCCTACGAGCAGTACTTC	CASSESRGLGSYEQYF
TRBD1	TRBV13	TRBJ2-7	-	TGTGCCAGCAGCAGGACAGGGGACCTCTACGAGCAGTACTTC	CASSRTGDLYEQYF